This TCR beta chain emerged from a study of blood T cell repertoires in COVID-19. Background on the study: Specimens from acute and convalescent COVID-19 originated in the United States, Italy and Spain. Sample material is recorded as cDNA or gDNA derived from T cells, B-cell-depleted T cells, or PBMCs.

In the original processing: How many nucleated cells were present was estimated from reference gene primer amplification. Some clones are missing from TCRdb's copy, which holds only in-frame ones; the method was immunoSEQ multiplex PCR. Clone size and the V and J calls come from that table; the DNA yielded D and trimming. The sample lists fewer than 200,000 clones, more than 75% seen once, with around 1% in the top ten. This clone showed up just a few times. The CDR3 sequence is 16 residues long. V lost 4 bases, J lost 4 bases, and 19 bases lay in between. The germline CDR1 and CDR2 sequences are MNHEY and SVGEGT.

The sample was peripheral blood. The TCR comes from a young woman who had recovered from COVID-19. The chain links TRBV6-2 or TRBV6-3 to TRBJ1-2, with D unclear. CDR3 nucleotides: TGTGCCAGCAGTTCCAACAGAAGATTAAACCCCTATGGCTACACCTTC. Translation: CASSSNRRLNPYGYTF.